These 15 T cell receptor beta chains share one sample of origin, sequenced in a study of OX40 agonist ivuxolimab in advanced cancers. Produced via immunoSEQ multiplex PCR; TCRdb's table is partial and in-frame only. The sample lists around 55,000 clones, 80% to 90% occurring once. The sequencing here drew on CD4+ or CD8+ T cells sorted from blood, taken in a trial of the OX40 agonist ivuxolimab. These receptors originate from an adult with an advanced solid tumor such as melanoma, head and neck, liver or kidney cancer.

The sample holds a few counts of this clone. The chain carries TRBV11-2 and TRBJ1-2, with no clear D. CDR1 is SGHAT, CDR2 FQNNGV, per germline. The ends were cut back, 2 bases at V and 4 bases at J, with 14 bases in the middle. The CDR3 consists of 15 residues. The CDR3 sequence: CASSLTVQTTYGYTF. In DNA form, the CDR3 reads TGTGCCAGCAGCTTAACTGTCCAAACAACCTATGGCTACACCTTC.

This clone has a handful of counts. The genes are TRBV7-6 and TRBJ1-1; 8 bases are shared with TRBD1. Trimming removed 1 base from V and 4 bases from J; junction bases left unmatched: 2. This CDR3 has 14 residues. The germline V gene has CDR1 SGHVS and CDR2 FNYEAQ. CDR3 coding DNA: TGTGCCAGCAGCTTAGGGACAGGGAGCACTGAAGCTTTCTTT. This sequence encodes CASSLGTGSTEAFF.

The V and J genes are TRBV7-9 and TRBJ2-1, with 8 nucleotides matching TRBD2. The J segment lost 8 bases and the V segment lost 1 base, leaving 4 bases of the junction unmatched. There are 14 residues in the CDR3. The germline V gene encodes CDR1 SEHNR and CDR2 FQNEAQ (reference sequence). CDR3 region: CASSLGPGGYEQFF. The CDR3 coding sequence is TGTGCCAGCAGCTTAGGCCCGGGGGGGTATGAGCAGTTCTTC.

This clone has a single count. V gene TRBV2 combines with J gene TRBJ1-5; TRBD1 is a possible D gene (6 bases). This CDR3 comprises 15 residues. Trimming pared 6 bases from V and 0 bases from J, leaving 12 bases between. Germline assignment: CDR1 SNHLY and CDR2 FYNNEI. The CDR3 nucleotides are TGTGCCAGCAGGGACAGAGTTTATAGCAATCAGCCCCAGCATTTT. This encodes CASRDRVYSNQPQHF.

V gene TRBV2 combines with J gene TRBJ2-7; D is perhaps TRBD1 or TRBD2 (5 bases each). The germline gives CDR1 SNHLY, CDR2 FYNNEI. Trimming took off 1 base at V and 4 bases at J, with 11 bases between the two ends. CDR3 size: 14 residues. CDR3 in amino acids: CASSEGGATYEQYV. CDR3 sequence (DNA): TGTGCCAGCAGTGAAGGAGGGGCGACATACGAGCAGTACGTC.

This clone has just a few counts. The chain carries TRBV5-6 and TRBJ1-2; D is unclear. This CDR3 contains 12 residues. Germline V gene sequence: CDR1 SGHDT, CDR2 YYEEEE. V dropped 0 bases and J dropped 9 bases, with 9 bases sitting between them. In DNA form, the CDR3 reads TGTGCCAGCAGCTTGGCCTCGAGTCGCTACACCTTC. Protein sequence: CASSLASSRYTF. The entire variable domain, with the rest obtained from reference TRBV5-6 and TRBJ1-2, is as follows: DAGVTQSPTHLIKTRGQQVTLRCSPKSGHDTVSWYQQALGQGPQFIFQYYEEEERQRGNFPDRFSGHQFPNYSSELNVNALLLGDSALYLCASSLASSRYTFGSGTRLTVV.

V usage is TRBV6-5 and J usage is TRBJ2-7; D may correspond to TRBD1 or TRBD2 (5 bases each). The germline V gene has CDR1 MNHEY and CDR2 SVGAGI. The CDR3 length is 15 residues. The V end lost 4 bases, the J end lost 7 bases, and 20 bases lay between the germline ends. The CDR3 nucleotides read TGTGCCAGCAGTTTACCGAAGGGGACCCATAAGGAGCAGTACTTC. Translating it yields CASSLPKGTHKEQYF.

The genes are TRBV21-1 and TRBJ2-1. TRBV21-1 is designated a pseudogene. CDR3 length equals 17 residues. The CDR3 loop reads CASSKVEGGPGEREQFF. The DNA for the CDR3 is TGTGCCAGCAGCAAAGTAGAAGGCGGACCCGGAGAGAGGGAGCAGTTCTTC.

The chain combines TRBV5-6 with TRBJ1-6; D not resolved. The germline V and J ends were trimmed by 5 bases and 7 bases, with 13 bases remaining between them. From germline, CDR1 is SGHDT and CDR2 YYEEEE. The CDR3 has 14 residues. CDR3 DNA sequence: TGTGCCAGCAGTTCCGACGCCAACAATTCACCCCTCCACTTT. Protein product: CASSSDANNSPLHF. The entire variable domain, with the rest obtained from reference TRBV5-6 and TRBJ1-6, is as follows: DAGVTQSPTHLIKTRGQQVTLRCSPKSGHDTVSWYQQALGQGPQFIFQYYEEEERQRGNFPDRFSGHQFPNYSSELNVNALLLGDSALYLCASSSDANNSPLHFGNGTRLTVT.

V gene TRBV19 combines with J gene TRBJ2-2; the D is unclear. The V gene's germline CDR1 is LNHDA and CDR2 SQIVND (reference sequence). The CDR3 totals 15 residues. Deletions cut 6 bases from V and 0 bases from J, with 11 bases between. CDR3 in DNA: TGTGCCAGTAGGGGGTACGACTCGAACACCGGGGAGCTGTTTTTT. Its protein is CASRGYDSNTGELFF. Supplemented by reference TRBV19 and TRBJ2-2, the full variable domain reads DGGITQSPKYLFRKEGQNVTLSCEQNLNHDAMYWYRQDPGQGLRLIYYSQIVNDFQKGDIAEGYSVSREKKESFPLTVTSAQKNPTAFYLCASRGYDSNTGELFFGEGSRLTVL.

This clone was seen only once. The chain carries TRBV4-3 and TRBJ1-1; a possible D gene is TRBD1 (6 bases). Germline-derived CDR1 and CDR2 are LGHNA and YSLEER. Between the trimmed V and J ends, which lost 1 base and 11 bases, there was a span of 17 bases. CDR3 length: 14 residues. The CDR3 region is CASSQAATGGLAFF. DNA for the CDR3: TGCGCCAGCAGCCAAGCGGCGACAGGAGGTTTGGCTTTCTTT.

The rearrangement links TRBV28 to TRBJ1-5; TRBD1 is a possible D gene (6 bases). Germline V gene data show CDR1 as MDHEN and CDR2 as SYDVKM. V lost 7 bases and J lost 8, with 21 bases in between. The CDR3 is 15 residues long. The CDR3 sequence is CASTRGGARGEPQHF. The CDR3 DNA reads TGTGCCAGCACCAGGGGAGGGGCCAGAGGCGAGCCCCAGCATTTT.

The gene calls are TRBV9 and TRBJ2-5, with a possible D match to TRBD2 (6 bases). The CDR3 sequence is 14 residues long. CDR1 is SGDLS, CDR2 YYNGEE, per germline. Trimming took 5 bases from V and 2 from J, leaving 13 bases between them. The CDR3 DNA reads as TGTGCCAGCAGTGACGGCGGGGTACAAGAGACCCAGTACTTC. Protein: CASSDGGVQETQYF.

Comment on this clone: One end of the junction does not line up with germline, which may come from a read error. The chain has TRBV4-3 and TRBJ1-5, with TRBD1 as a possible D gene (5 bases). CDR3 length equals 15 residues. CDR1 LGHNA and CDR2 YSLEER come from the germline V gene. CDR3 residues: CVSSQEGAGDQPQHF. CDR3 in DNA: TGCGTCAGCAGCCAAGAAGGGGCGGGCGATCAGCCCCAGCATTTT.

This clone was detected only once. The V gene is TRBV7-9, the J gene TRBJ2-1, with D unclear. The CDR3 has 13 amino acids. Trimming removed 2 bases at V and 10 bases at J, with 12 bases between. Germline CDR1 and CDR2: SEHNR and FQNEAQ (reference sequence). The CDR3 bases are TGTGCCAGCAGCTTAAAGACGGTTTGGGAGCAGTTCTTC. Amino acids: CASSLKTVWEQFF.